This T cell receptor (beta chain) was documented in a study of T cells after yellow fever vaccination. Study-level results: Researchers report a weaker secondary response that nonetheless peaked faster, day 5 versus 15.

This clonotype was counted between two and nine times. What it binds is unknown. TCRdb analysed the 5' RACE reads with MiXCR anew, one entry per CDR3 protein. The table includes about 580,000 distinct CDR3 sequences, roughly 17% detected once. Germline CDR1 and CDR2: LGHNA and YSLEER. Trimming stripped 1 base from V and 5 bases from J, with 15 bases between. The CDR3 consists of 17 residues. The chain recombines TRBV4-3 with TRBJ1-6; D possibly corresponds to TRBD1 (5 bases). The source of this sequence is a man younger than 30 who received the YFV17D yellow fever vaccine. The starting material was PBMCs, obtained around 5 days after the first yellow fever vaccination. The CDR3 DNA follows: TGCGCCAGCAGCCAAGGAGGCTCAGGGCTTAATAATTCACCCCTCCACTTT. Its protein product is CASSQGGSGLNNSPLHF.